These T cell receptor beta chains were read from a single sample in a study of blood T cell repertoires in COVID-19. Profiling relied on immunoSEQ multiplex PCR, and the TCRdb table lists in-frame clones only, not all of them. The table has 250,000 or so clones, around 88% seen once. The sample consisted of PBMCs or T cells enriched from blood (not recorded which). The receptors come from a man between 40 and 49 years old who had recovered from COVID-19. Both conserved end residues are part of each CDR3. D genes are given only for firm matches. Rows may omit the clone size; those that give it use once, few, many or a size class.

D gene: -
J gene: TRBJ2-5
V gene: TRBV19
clone size: -
CDR3 DNA: TGTGCCAGTAGTTTGGCAGGATCTAAAGAGACCCAGTACTTC
CDR3 protein: CASSLAGSKETQYF

D gene: -
J gene: TRBJ1-5
V gene: TRBV6-5
clone size: -
CDR3 DNA: TGTGCCAGCAGCCTATCCCTTAGCTCCAATCAGCCCCAGCATTTT
CDR3 protein: CASSLSLSSNQPQHF

D gene: -
J gene: TRBJ1-1
V gene: TRBV19
clone size: -
CDR3 DNA: TGTGCCAGTACTTCAGGGCTGGAATGGAACACTGAAGCTTTCTTT
CDR3 protein: CASTSGLEWNTEAFF

D gene: TRBD1
J gene: TRBJ1-6
V gene: TRBV2
clone size: -
CDR3 DNA: TGTGCCAGCAGTGGCAGACAGGGGGCCACCTATAATTCACCCCTCCACTTT
CDR3 protein: CASSGRQGATYNSPLHF

D gene: -
J gene: TRBJ1-2
V gene: TRBV19
clone size: -
CDR3 DNA: TGTGCCAGTATCGATGGGGCAGAAGGGGACTATGGCTACACCTTC
CDR3 protein: CASIDGAEGDYGYTF

D gene: -
J gene: TRBJ2-3
V gene: TRBV9
clone size: -
CDR3 DNA: TGTGCCAGCAGCGTACTTACCGCGGGAGATACGCAGTATTTT
CDR3 protein: CASSVLTAGDTQYF

D gene: -
J gene: TRBJ2-1
V gene: TRBV2
clone size: -
CDR3 DNA: TGTGCCAGCAGGGGACTTGCCTACAATGAGCAGTTCTTC
CDR3 protein: CASRGLAYNEQFF

D gene: -
J gene: TRBJ1-4
V gene: TRBV27
clone size: -
CDR3 DNA: TGTGCCAGCGGACTCGGGGGGGATGAAAAACTGTTTTTT
CDR3 protein: CASGLGGDEKLFF

D gene: -
J gene: TRBJ2-7
V gene: TRBV29-1
clone size: -
CDR3 DNA: TGCAGCGTTGAAGCGAGGGCCAGGGGAGCCTACGAGCAGTACTTC
CDR3 protein: CSVEARARGAYEQYF

D gene: -
J gene: TRBJ2-7
V gene: TRBV7-8
clone size: -
CDR3 DNA: TGTGCCAGCAGCCCCCTGGCGGGGCCCCGGGGAGGGCAGTACTTC
CDR3 protein: CASSPLAGPRGGQYF

D gene: -
J gene: TRBJ2-7
V gene: TRBV5-1
clone size: -
CDR3 DNA: TGCGCCAGCAGCTTCCGTACAAATTCCTACGAGCAGTACTTC
CDR3 protein: CASSFRTNSYEQYF

D gene: -
J gene: TRBJ2-3
V gene: TRBV13
clone size: -
CDR3 DNA: TGTGCCAGCAGCTCAGACACAGATACGCAGTATTTT
CDR3 protein: CASSSDTDTQYF

D gene: TRBD2
J gene: TRBJ2-7
V gene: TRBV19
clone size: -
CDR3 DNA: TGTGCCAGTAGCCCACTAGCGGGATACTACGAGCAGTACTTC
CDR3 protein: CASSPLAGYYEQYF

D gene: TRBD2
J gene: TRBJ2-1
V gene: TRBV6-4
clone size: -
CDR3 DNA: TGTGCCAGCAGTGCTGGGCGGACTAGCGGGAGAGGTGATGAGCAGTTCTTC
CDR3 protein: CASSAGRTSGRGDEQFF

D gene: -
J gene: TRBJ2-7
V gene: TRBV4-1
clone size: -
CDR3 DNA: TGCGCCAGCAGCCAAATCTTTAGCGGTTATGAAAGCTCCTACGAGCAGTACTTC
CDR3 protein: CASSQIFSGYESSYEQYF

D gene: -
J gene: TRBJ1-6
V gene: TRBV28
clone size: -
CDR3 DNA: TGTGCCAGCAAGGTGAGGGTAAAAAGGAATTCACCCCTCCACTTT
CDR3 protein: CASKVRVKRNSPLHF

D gene: -
J gene: TRBJ2-7
V gene: TRBV2
clone size: -
CDR3 DNA: TGTGCCAGCAGTCATGACAGATCCTACGAGCAGTACTTC
CDR3 protein: CASSHDRSYEQYF

D gene: -
J gene: TRBJ1-1
V gene: TRBV7-2
clone size: -
CDR3 DNA: TGTGCCAGCAGCAAGAACAGGGCCCCTGGCTTTGGAGCTTTCTTT
CDR3 protein: CASSKNRAPGFGAFF

D gene: -
J gene: TRBJ1-5
V gene: TRBV6-5
clone size: once
CDR3 DNA: TGTGCCAGCAGTTACTCTGCTTCGCGCCATCAGCCCCAGCATTTT
CDR3 protein: CASSYSASRHQPQHF

D gene: TRBD1
J gene: TRBJ2-7
V gene: TRBV5-8
clone size: -
CDR3 DNA: TGTGCCAGCAGCCGTGAAAGGGACAGGGGGCTTAGTTCCTACGAGCAGTACTTC
CDR3 protein: CASSRERDRGLSSYEQYF

D gene: -
J gene: TRBJ2-2
V gene: TRBV6-2/TRBV6-3
clone size: -
CDR3 DNA: TGTGCCAGCAGTTACGATGGGGGGAACAACATCGATATCGGGGAGCTGTTTTTT
CDR3 protein: CASSYDGGNNIDIGELFF

D gene: -
J gene: TRBJ2-3
V gene: TRBV10-3
clone size: -
CDR3 DNA: TGTGCCATCAGTGAGTCGGTGGGCCCGGGGGCAGATACGCAGTATTTT
CDR3 protein: CAISESVGPGADTQYF

D gene: -
J gene: TRBJ2-2
V gene: TRBV5-1
clone size: -
CDR3 DNA: TGCGCCAGCAGCGGCGGAAAGAACACCGGGGAGCTGTTTTTT
CDR3 protein: CASSGGKNTGELFF

D gene: -
J gene: TRBJ2-7
V gene: TRBV6-5
clone size: -
CDR3 DNA: TGTGCCAGCAGTTCCCCCCGGAGCGGGTCATTCGAGCAGTACTTC
CDR3 protein: CASSSPRSGSFEQYF

D gene: TRBD1
J gene: TRBJ2-2
V gene: TRBV11-2
clone size: -
CDR3 DNA: TGTGCCAGCAGCTTATTGAGGACAGGGAGCACCGGGGAGCTGTTTTTT
CDR3 protein: CASSLLRTGSTGELFF

D gene: TRBD1
J gene: TRBJ2-7
V gene: TRBV19
clone size: -
CDR3 DNA: TGTGCCAGTAGTACCGCCCTCGGGACAGGGGTTCCCTACGAGCAGTACTTC
CDR3 protein: CASSTALGTGVPYEQYF

D gene: -
J gene: TRBJ2-1
V gene: TRBV7-3
clone size: -
CDR3 DNA: TGTGCCAGCAGCTTAAATACAGGGAAGCAGTTCTTC
CDR3 protein: CASSLNTGKQFF